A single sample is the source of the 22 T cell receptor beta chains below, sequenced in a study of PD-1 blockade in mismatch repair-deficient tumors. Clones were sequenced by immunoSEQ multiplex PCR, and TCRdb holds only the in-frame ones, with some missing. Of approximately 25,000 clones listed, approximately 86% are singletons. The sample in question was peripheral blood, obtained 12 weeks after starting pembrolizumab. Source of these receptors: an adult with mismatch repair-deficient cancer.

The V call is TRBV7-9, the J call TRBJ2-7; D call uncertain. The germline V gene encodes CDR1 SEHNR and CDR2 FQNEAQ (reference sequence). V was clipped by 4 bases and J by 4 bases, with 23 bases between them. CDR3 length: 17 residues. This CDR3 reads CASSSAYRAPNGYEQYF. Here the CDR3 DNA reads TGTGCCAGCAGCTCCGCCTATCGGGCCCCAAATGGATACGAGCAGTACTTC.

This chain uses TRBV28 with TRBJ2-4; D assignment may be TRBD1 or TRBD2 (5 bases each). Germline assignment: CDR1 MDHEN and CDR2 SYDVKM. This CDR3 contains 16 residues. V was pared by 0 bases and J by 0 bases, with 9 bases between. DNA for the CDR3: TGTGCCAGCAGTTTATGGGGGGTCTCAGCCAAAAACATTCAGTACTTC. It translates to CASSLWGVSAKNIQYF.

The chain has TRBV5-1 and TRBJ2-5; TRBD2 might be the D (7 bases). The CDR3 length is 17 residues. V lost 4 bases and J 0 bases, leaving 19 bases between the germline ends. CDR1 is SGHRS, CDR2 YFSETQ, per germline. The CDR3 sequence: CASSEGVLAVYQETQYF. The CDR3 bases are TGCGCCAGCAGCGAGGGGGTTCTAGCGGTGTACCAAGAGACCCAGTACTTC.

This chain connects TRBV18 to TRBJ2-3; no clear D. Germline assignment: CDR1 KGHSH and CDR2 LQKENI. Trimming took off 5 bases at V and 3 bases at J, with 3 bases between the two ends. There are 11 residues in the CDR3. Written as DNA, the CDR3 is TGTGCCAGCTCATCAACAGATACGCAGTATTTT. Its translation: CASSSTDTQYF. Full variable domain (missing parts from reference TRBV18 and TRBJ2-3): NAGVMQNPRHLVRRRGQEARLRCSPMKGHSHVYWYRQLPEEGLKFMVYLQKENIIDESGMPKERFSAEFPKEGPSILRIQQVVRGDSAAYFCASSSTDTQYFGPGTRLTVL.

The CDR3 sequence: CASSDAASGSTDTQYF. The CDR3 nucleotides read TGTGCCAGCAGTGACGCGGCTAGCGGTAGCACAGATACGCAGTATTTT. The rearrangement uses TRBV6-4 and TRBJ2-3, with 7 bases aligning to TRBD2. The ends lost 2 bases at V and 0 bases at J; junction bases unmatched: 5. CDR3 length: 16 residues. Germline V gene lookup returns CDR1 MRHNA and CDR2 SNTAGT.

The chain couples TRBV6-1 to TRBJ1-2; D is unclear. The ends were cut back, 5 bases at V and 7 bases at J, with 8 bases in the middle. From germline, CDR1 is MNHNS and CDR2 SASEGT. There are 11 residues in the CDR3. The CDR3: CASSRGTGYTF. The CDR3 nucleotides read TGTGCCAGCAGTAGAGGCACTGGCTACACCTTC.

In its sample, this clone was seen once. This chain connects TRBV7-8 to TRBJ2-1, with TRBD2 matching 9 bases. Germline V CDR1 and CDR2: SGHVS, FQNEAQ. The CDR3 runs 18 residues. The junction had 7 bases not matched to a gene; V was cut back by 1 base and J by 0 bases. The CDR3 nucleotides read TGTGCCAGCAGCTTAGGACTAGCGGCACAGAGCTCCTACAATGAGCAGTTCTTC. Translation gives CASSLGLAAQSSYNEQFF.

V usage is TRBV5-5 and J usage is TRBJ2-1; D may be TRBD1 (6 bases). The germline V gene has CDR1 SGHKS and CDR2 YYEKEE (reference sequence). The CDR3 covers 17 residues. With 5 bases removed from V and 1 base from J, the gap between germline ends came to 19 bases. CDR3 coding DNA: TGTGCCAGCAGACGACAGGCAGGAGACTTTTCCTACAATGAGCAGTTCTTC. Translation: CASRRQAGDFSYNEQFF.

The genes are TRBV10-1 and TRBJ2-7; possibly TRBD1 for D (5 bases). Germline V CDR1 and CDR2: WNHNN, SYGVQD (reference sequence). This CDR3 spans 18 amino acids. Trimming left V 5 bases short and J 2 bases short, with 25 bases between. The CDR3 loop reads CASSTTIYRQLLTYEQYF. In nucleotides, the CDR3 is TGCGCCAGCAGTACCACCATATATCGACAGTTATTGACCTACGAGCAGTACTTC.

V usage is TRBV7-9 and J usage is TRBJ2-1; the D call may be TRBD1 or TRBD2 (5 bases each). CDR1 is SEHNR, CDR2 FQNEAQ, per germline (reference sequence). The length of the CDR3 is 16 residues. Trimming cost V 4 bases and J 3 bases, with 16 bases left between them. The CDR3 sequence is CASSSTGARGYNEQFF. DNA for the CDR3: TGTGCCAGCAGCTCTACAGGAGCCCGGGGCTACAATGAGCAGTTCTTC. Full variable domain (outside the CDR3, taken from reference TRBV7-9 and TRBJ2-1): DTGVSQNPRHKITKRGQNVTFRCDPISEHNRLYWYRQTLGQGPEFLTYFQNEAQLEKSRLLSDRFSAERPKGSFSTLEIQRTEQGDSAMYLCASSSTGARGYNEQFFGPGTRLTVL.

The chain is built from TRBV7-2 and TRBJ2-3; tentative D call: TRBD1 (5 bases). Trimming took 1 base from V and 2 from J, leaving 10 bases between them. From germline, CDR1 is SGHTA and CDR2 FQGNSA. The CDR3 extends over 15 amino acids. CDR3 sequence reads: CASSLGPTVTDTQYF. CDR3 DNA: TGTGCCAGCAGCTTAGGGCCGACAGTCACAGATACGCAGTATTTT.

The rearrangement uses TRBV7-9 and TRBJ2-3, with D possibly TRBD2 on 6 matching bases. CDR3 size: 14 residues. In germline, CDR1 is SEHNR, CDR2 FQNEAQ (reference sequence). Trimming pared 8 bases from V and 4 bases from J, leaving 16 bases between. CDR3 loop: CASRSRDIADTQYF. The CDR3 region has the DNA TGTGCCAGCCGCTCGCGGGATATAGCAGATACGCAGTATTTT.

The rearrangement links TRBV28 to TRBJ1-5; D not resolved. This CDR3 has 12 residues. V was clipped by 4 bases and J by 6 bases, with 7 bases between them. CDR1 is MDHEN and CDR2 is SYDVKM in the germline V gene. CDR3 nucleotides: TGTGCCAGCAGTTACCTGGGTCAGCCCCAGCATTTT. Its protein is CASSYLGQPQHF.

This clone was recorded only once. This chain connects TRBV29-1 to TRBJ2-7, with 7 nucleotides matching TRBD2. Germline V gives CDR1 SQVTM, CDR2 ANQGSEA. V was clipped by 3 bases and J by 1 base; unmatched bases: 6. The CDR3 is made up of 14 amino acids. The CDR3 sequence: CSVDGPAGSYEQYF. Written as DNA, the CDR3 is TGCAGCGTTGATGGGCCAGCGGGATCCTACGAGCAGTACTTC.

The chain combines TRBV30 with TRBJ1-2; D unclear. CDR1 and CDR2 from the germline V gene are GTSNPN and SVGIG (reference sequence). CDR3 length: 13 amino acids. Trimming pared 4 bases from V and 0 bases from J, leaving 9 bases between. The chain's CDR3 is CAWKWPANYGYTF. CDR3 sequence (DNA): TGTGCCTGGAAATGGCCAGCTAACTATGGCTACACCTTC.

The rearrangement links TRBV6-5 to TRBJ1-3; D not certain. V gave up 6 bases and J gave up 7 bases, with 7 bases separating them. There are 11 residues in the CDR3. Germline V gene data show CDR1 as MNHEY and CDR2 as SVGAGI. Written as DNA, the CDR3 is TGTGCCAGCAGGACGGGGAACACCATATATTTT. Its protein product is CASRTGNTIYF.

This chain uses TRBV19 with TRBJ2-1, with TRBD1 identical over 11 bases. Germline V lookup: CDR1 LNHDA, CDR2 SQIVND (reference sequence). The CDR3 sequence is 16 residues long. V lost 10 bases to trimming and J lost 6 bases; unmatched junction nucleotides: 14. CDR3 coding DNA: TGTGCCACCGCTGATCCCCGGGACAGGGGGGGCAATGAGCAGTTCTTC. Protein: CATADPRDRGGNEQFF.

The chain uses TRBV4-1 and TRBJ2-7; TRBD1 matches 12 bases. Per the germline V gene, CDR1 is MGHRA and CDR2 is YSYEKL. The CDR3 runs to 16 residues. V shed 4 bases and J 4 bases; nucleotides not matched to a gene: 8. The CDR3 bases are TGCGCCAGCAGCCTGATCCCGGGACAGGGGGCTTACGAGCAGTACTTC. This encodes CASSLIPGQGAYEQYF.

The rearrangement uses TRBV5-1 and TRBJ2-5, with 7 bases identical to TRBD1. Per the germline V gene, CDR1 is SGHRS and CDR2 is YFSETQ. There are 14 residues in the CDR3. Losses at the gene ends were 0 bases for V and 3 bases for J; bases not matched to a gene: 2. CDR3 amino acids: CASSLATGKETQYF. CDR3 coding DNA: TGCGCCAGCAGCTTGGCGACAGGGAAAGAGACCCAGTACTTC. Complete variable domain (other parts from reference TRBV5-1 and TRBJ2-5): KAGVTQTPRYLIKTRGQQVTLSCSPISGHRSVSWYQQTPGQGLQFLFEYFSETQRNKGNFPGRFSGRQFSNSRSEMNVSTLELGDSALYLCASSLATGKETQYFGPGTRLLVL.

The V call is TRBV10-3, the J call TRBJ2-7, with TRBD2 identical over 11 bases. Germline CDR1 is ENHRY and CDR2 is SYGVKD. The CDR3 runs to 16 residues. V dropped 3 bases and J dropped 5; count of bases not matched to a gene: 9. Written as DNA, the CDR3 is TGTGCCATCAGTGACCCGACTAGCGGGATATCTAACGAGCAGTACTTC. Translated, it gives CAISDPTSGISNEQYF.

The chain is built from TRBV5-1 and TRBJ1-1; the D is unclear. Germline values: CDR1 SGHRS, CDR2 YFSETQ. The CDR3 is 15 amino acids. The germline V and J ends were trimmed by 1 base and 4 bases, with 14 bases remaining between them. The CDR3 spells CASSLFAGSGTEAFF. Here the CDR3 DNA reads TGCGCCAGCAGCTTGTTCGCGGGGTCGGGCACTGAAGCTTTCTTT.

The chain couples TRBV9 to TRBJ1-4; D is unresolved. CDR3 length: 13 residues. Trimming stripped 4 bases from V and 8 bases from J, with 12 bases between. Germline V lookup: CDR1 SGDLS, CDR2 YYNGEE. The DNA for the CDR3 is TGTGCCAGCAGCTTAGTGCCAGACGAAAAACTGTTTTTT. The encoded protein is CASSLVPDEKLFF.